This T cell receptor beta chain came from a study of radiation and T cells in renal cell carcinoma. Study-level information: Nephrectomy followed 15 Gy stereotactic body radiation by 4 weeks.

Specified time point: blood 2 weeks post-SBRT. Treatment of the sample: 15 Gy SBRT to primary tumor, nephrectomy 4 weeks later. About this clone itself: The antigen remains unidentified.

Trimming pared 1 base from V and 7 bases from J, leaving 11 bases between. The CDR3 contains 15 residues. The germline V gene has CDR1 MDHEN and CDR2 SYDVKM. This table comes from immunoSEQ multiplex PCR, and its TCRdb copy is limited to in-frame clones, with some not included. Of roughly 120,000 clones listed, roughly four fifths are singletons. Study-level results: Pretreatment tumor biopsies were lacking, so baseline clonotypes are unknown.

The clonotype was recovered from a woman aged 55-70 years with renal cell carcinoma. This sequence joins TRBV28 and TRBJ1-6, with D hard to call. The material sequenced was blood, taken from a patient whose treatment included radiotherapy and nephrectomy. CDR3 residues: CASSLFQYPNSPLHF. CDR3 in DNA: TGTGCCAGCAGTTTATTTCAATATCCCAATTCACCCCTCCACTTT.